A single sample gave rise to the 6 T cell receptor beta chains below, sequenced in a study of shared clonotypes between healthy human individuals. Sequencing used immunoSEQ multiplex PCR; TCRdb keeps in-frame clones, though not all of them. This sample carries over a million clones, around three quarters of them seen once, and the ten largest clones take roughly 0.57%. The specimen was memory CD4+ T cells from PBMCs. The subset here: CD45RA-negative fraction. The receptors come from a man aged 18-30 years in good health. Some clones in this sample may be carry-over from other donors' samples.

This clone was counted a single time. The rearrangement joins TRBV18 to TRBJ2-2; 8 nucleotides match TRBD1. Germline CDR1 KGHSH, CDR2 LQKENI. Losses at the gene ends were 2 bases for V and 3 bases for J; bases not matched to a gene: 2. The CDR3 is 15 amino acids. Here the CDR3 reads CASSPSRGHTGELFF. The CDR3 coding sequence is TGTGCCAGCTCACCAAGCAGGGGGCACACCGGGGAGCTGTTTTTT.

This clone has just one count. Other DNA sequences from this sample encode an identical CDR3 as well. This chain connects TRBV11-2 to TRBJ2-7; TRBD1 agrees at 10 bases. Trimming removed 0 bases from V and 4 bases from J; junction bases left unmatched: 3. The CDR3 has 15 residues. Germline V lookup: CDR1 SGHAT, CDR2 FQNNGV. The DNA for the CDR3 is TGTGCCAGCAGCTTAGACAGGGACAGGGGTTACGAGCAGTACTTC. Encoded protein: CASSLDRDRGYEQYF.

The chain couples TRBV29-1 to TRBJ1-1, with 8 positions matching TRBD1. V lost 7 bases to trimming and J lost 5 bases; unmatched junction nucleotides: 9. The V gene's germline CDR1 is SQVTM and CDR2 ANQGSEA. The CDR3 consists of 13 residues. DNA of the CDR3: TGCAGCGCGAGCAGGGGGCGAAGGACTGAAGCTTTCTTT. Its protein is CSASRGRRTEAFF.

The rearrangement links TRBV7-6 to TRBJ1-2, with TRBD1 as a possible D gene (5 bases). With 2 bases removed from V and 4 bases from J, the gap between germline ends came to 8 bases. This CDR3 is built from 13 residues. Germline CDR1 and CDR2: SGHVS and FNYEAQ. CDR3 region: CASSLPGVYGYTF. As DNA, the CDR3 is TGTGCCAGCAGCTTACCGGGGGTCTATGGCTACACCTTC.

The genes are TRBV15 and TRBJ2-7; tentatively, D is TRBD2 (6 bases). Trimming removed 8 bases at V and 3 bases at J, with 17 bases between. CDR3 length equals 14 residues. CDR1 and CDR2 (germline): LNHNV, YYDKDF (reference sequence). CDR3 sequence reads: CATGGRERVYEQYF. CDR3 bases: TGTGCCACCGGGGGACGGGAGCGAGTCTACGAGCAGTACTTC.

This clone has a count of ten or more. The rearrangement uses TRBV19 and TRBJ2-1, with TRBD1 identical over 8 bases. Per germline, CDR1 LNHDA and CDR2 SQIVND (reference sequence). The junction had 10 bases not matched to a gene; V was cut back by 6 bases and J by 9 bases. There are 14 residues in the CDR3. In DNA form, the CDR3 reads TGTGCCAGTAGGAACGGACAGGGTCCCAGTGAGCAGTTCTTC. It encodes CASRNGQGPSEQFF.